This T cell receptor (beta chain) derives from a study of T cell changes during pregnancy in multiple sclerosis. Assay: immunoSEQ multiplex PCR; the TCRdb copy retains only in-frame clones and omits some. The sample has under 150,000 clones; roughly 95% are singletons. Sequences were derived from peripheral blood, sampled after pregnancy. The sequence derives from a female donor with multiple sclerosis, enrolled in a pregnancy study.

The CDR3 DNA follows: TGTGCCAGCAGCATTAGGAGGGGACTAGCGGGCCAGGCCGAGCAGTACTTC. As protein: CASSIRRGLAGQAEQYF. The chain carries TRBV7-2 and TRBJ2-7; TRBD2 agrees at 12 bases. V lost 5 bases, J lost 6 bases, and 14 bases stayed unmatched. Germline V gene lookup returns CDR1 SGHTA and CDR2 FQGNSA. The length of the CDR3 is 17 residues. Together with reference TRBV7-2 and TRBJ2-7, the CDR3 gives the full variable domain: GAGVSQSPSNKVTEKGKDVELRCDPISGHTALYWYRQSLGQGLEFLIYFQGNSAPDKSGLPSDRFSAERTGGSVSTLTIQRTQQEDSAVYLCASSIRRGLAGQAEQYFGPGTRLTVT.